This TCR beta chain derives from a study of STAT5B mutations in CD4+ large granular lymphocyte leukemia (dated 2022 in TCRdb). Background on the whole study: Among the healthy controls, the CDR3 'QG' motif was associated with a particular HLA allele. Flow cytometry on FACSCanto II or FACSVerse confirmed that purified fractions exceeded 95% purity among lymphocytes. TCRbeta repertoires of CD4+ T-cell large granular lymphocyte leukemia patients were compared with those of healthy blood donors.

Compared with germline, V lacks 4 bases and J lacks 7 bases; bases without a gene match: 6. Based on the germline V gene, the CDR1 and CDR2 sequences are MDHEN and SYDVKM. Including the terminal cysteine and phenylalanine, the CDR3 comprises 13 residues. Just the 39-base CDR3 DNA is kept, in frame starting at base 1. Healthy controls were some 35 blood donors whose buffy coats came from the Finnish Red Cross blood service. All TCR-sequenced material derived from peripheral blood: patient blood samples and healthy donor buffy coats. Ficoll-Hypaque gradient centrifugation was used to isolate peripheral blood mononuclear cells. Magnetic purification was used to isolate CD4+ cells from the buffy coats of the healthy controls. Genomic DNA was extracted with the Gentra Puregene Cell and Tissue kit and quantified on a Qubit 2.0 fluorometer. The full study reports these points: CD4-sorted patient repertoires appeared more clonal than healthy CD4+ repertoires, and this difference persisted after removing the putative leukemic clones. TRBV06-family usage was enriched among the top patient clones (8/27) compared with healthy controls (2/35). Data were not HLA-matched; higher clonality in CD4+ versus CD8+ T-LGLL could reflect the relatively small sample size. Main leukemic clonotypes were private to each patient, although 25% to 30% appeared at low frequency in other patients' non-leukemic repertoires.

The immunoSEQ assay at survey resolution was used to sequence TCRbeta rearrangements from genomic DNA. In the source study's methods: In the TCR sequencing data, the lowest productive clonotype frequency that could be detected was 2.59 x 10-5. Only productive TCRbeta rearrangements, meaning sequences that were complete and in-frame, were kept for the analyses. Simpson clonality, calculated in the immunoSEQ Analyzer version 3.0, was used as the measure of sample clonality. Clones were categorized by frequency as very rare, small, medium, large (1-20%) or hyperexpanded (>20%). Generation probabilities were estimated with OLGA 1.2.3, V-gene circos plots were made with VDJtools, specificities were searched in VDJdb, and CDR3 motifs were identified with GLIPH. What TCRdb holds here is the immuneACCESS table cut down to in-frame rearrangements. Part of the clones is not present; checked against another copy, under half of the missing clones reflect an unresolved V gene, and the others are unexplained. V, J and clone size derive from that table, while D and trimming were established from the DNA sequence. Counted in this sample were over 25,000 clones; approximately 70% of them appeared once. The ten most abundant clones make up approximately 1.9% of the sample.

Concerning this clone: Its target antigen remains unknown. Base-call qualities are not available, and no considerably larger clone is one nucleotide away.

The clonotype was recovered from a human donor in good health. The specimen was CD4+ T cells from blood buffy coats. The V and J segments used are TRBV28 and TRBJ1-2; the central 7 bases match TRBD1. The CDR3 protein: CASSSTGAGGYTF. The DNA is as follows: TGTGCCAGCAGTTCCACAGGGGCAGGTGGCTACACCTTC.